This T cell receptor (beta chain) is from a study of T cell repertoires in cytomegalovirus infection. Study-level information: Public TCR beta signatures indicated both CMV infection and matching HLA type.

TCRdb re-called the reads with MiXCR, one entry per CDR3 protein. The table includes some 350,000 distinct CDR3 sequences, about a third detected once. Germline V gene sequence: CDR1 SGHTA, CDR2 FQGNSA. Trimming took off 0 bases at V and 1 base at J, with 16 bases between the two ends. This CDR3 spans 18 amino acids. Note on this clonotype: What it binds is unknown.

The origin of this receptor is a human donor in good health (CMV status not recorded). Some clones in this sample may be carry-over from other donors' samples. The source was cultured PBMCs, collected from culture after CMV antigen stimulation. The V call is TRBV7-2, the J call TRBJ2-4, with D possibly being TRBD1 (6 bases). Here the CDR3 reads CASSLAVSGAGAKNIQYF. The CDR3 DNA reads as TGTGCCAGCAGCTTAGCGGTCTCAGGGGCTGGTGCCAAAAACATTCAGTACTTC.